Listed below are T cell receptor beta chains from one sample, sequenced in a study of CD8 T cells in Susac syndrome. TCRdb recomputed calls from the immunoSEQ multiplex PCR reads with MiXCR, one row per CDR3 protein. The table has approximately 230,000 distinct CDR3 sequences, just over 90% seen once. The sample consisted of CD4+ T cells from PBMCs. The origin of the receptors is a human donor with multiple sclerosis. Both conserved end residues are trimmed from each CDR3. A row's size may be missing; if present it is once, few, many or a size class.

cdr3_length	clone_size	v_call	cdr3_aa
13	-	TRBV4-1	ASSHPDRAYNEQF
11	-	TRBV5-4	ASSPVLGGEQF
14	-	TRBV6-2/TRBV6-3	ASSPINSGYKNIQY
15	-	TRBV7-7	ASSLQGARELQETQY
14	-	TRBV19	ASTTLTSANTGELF
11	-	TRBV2	ASSGGRGYEQY
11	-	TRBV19	ASSQSGTQGYT
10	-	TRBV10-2	ASKAEVGEQY
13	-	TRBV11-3	ASSFRPGKNDEQF
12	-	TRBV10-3	AISEPDRVGGYT
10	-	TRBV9	ASSPDEYGYT
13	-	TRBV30	AWSGGQENTDTQY
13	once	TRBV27	ASSSYRQGTDTQY
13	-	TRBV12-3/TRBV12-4	ASRESDRGGTEAF
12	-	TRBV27	ASRTRGGPYEQY